These T cell receptor beta chains were read from a single sample in a study of cytomegalovirus exposure and HLA in healthy donors. The protocol was immunoSEQ multiplex PCR, while the TCRdb copy is restricted to in-frame clones and leaves out a portion. The sample has about 120,000 clones, 70% to 90% seen once. Material: PBMCs. The receptor set was obtained from a woman under 30 in good health and CMV-seropositive. The CDR3 runs from the conserved cysteine through the conserved F or W. A D gene is named only where the DNA matches it firmly.

d_gene	v_gene	CDR3aa
-	TRBV9	CASSAGGPGGRFF
TRBD2	TRBV5-4	CASSLNLAGVGEQYF
TRBD2	TRBV5-1	CASSVSGVSYEQYF
-	TRBV6-6	CASRKTGDSYNSPLHF
-	TRBV7-9	CASSLQSPTLNYGYTF
-	TRBV18	CASSPPGRAGKYEQYF
-	TRBV5-6	CASSKPTGRWVNIQYF
TRBD2	TRBV7-2	CASSLALSGRGTDTQYF
TRBD2	TRBV30	CAWSLASGSILGHEQYF
TRBD2	TRBV27	CASSLSRLAGVSDTQYF
TRBD2	TRBV7-9	CASSVQRGSASEQYF
TRBD2	TRBV25-1	CASSDSGGITDTQYF
TRBD1	TRBV19	CASGDRVGTEAFF
-	TRBV11-3	CASSLEGGTEAFF
-	TRBV2	CASSDRGSNNSPLHF
-	TRBV4-2	CASSAQDEQFF
TRBD1	TRBV7-2	CASSLDWTGVYGYTF
-	TRBV7-2	CASSRGFGGANVLTF
TRBD1	TRBV7-6	CASSQNAPGQGIDEQYF
-	TRBV4-1	CASSQGRTGLGYNEQFF
TRBD1	TRBV27	CASSSKTGVYGYTF
TRBD1	TRBV18	CASSPRTGGPYEQYF
TRBD1	TRBV18	CASSPWGQGGYGYTF
TRBD2	TRBV7-9	CASSLRTSGVVEQFF
-	TRBV5-8	CASSLDRGTDTQYF
-	TRBV6-1	CASRQPGIGGYTF
-	TRBV6-5	CASSQRRDMNTEAFF
-	TRBV18	CASSPNRDNSPLHF
-	TRBV27	CATGEGLVSGQPQHF
-	TRBV30	CAWVLENTEAFF
-	TRBV7-6	CASSQGIQGISGNTIYF
TRBD1	TRBV13	CASSLGGQGTTGELFF
-	TRBV7-2	CASQGTNYGYTF
-	TRBV5-1	CASSLKGGYGYTF
TRBD1	TRBV28	CASNPTGGGRGTEAFF
-	TRBV5-4	CASSPSGSPYNEQFF
-	TRBV30	CAWSFTAGAYEQYF
-	TRBV27	CASRRQGSNGELFF
-	TRBV4-2	CASSQGGAGLGSGELFF
TRBD1	TRBV5-6	CASSTGQVLLGNSPLHF
TRBD1	TRBV7-6	CASSSGTGGTGELFF
-	TRBV6-5	CASSIRGTEAFF
-	TRBV4-2	CASSLGTYTDTQYF
-	TRBV5-6	CASNRRQISGNTIYF
TRBD1	TRBV30	CAWSPGGSGNTIYF
TRBD1	TRBV6-6	CASSSPGSTGGAVLF
-	TRBV6-5	CASSYHLGLLDGYTF
-	TRBV10-2	CASSEVRNTGELFF
-	TRBV19	CASSPLGVGANVLTF
-	TRBV15	CATSRDNSGANVLTF